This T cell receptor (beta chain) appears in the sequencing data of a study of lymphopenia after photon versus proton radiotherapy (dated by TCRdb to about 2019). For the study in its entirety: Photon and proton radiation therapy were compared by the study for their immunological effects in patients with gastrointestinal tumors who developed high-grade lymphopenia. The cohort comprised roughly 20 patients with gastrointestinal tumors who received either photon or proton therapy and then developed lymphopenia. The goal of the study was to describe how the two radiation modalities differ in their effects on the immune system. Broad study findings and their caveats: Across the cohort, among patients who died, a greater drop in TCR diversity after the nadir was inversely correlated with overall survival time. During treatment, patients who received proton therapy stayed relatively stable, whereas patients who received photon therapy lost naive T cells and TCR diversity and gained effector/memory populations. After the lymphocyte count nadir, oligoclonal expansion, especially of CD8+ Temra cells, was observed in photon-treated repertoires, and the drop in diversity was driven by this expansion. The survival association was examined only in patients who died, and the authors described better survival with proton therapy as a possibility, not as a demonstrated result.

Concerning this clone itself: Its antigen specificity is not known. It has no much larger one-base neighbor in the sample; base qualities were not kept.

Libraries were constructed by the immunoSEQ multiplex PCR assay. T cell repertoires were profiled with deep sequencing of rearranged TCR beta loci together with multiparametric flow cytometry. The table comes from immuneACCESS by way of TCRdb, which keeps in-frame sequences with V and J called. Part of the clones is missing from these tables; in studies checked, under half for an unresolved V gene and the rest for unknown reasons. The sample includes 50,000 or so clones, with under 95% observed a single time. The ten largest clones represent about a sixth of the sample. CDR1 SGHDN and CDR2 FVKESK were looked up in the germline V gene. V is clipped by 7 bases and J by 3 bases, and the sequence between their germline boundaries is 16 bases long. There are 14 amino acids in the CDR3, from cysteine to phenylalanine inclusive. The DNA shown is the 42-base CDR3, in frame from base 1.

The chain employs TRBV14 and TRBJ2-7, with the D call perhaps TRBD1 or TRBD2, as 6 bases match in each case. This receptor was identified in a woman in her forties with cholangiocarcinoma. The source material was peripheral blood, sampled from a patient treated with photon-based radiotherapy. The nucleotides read TGTGCCAGCAAGTATTCGGGGGACAACTACGAGCAGTACTTC. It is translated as CASKYSGDNYEQYF.